This T cell receptor beta chain originates from a study of blood T cell repertoires in COVID-19. CDR3 length: 16 amino acids. The germline V and J ends were trimmed by 6 bases and 1 base, with 18 bases remaining between them. Germline-derived CDR1 and CDR2 are MDHEN and SYDVKM. Data came from immunoSEQ multiplex PCR; TCRdb stores just in-frame clones and leaves some out. The sample has about 170,000 clones; more than 85% are singletons. This rearrangement joins TRBV28 to TRBJ1-2; no clear D gene. The TCR was taken from a woman at least 80 years old with COVID-19, enrolled during active disease. Source material: peripheral blood. In DNA, the CDR3 is TGTGCCAGCAGACCTCCCCACAACGCCGTTAACTATGGCTACACCTTC. Protein sequence: CASRPPHNAVNYGYTF.